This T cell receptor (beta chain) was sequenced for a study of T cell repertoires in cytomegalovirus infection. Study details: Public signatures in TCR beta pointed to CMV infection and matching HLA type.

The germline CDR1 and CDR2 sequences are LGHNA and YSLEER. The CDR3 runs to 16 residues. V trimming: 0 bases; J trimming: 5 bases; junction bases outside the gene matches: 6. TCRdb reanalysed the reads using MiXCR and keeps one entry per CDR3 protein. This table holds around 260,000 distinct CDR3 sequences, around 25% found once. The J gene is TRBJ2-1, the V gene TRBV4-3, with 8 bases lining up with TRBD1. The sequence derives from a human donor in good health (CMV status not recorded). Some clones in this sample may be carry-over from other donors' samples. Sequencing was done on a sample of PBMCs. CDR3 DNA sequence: TGCGCCAGCAGCCAAGATAGGAGACAGGGGAACAATGAGCAGTTCTTC. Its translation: CASSQDRRQGNNEQFF.